A selection of T cell receptor beta chains follows, all from one sample in a study of early T cells in non-severe SARS-CoV-2 infection. Using its own MiXCR run on the 5' RACE reads, TCRdb lists one record per CDR3 protein. The sample shows approximately 20,000 distinct CDR3 sequences, more than 3.5% of them seen only once. Sequencing was carried out using whole blood. These receptors were obtained from an adult who was a healthcare worker with PCR-confirmed SARS-CoV-2 infection or an uninfected control (not recorded which). CDR3s include the opening cysteine and the closing phenylalanine or tryptophan. D genes are given only for firm matches. Rows give clone size only sometimes, using once, few, many, or a class for an expanded clone.

many	TRBJ1-1	TRBV6-5	NA	TGTGCCAGCAGTTCTACGGGAGGTTTCACTGAAGCTTTCTTT	CASSSTGGFTEAFF
many	TRBJ2-1	TRBV7-2	NA	TGTGCCAGCAGCTTAGTCTGGGACGTCTCCTACAATGAGCAGTTCTTC	CASSLVWDVSYNEQFF
many	TRBJ1-2	TRBV9	TRBD1	TGTGCCAGCAGAGGGACAGGGGATAACTATGGCTACACCTTC	CASRGTGDNYGYTF
many	TRBJ2-1	TRBV12-3/TRBV12-4	NA	TGTGCCAGCAGCCTCTACTCCTACAATGAGCAGTTCTTC	CASSLYSYNEQFF
many	TRBJ1-1	TRBV7-9	NA	TGTGCCAGCAGCGGTAACTTGAACACTGAAGCTTTCTTT	CASSGNLNTEAFF
many	TRBJ2-5	TRBV7-2	NA	TGTGCCAGCAGCCCTGGGGGCAGGGAGCAAGAGACCCAGTACTTC	CASSPGGREQETQYF
few	TRBJ2-3	TRBV30	TRBD1	TGTGCCTGGGGGACAGGGGGTGTCACAGATACGCAGTATTTT	CAWGTGGVTDTQYF
many	TRBJ2-5	TRBV20-1	NA	TGCAGTGCTAGAGGGGCGGGTCTAGAGACCCAGTACTTC	CSARGAGLETQYF
many	TRBJ2-7	TRBV7-2	NA	TGTGCCAGCAGCTTCCTCCCGGGCTACGAGCAGTACTTC	CASSFLPGYEQYF
few	TRBJ2-2	TRBV7-9	NA	TGTGCCAGCAGCCCCGCGGGGCCGGCGAACACCGGGGAGCTGTTTTTT	CASSPAGPANTGELFF
NA	TRBJ1-3	TRBV4-3	NA	TGCGCCAGCAGCCAAGATCAGACTCCCCTTGGAAACACCATATATTTT	CASSQDQTPLGNTIYF
few	TRBJ1-1	TRBV19	NA	TGTGCCAGTAGTATAGGGGGGGAAGGGACTGAAGCTTTCTTT	CASSIGGEGTEAFF
many	TRBJ1-2	TRBV27	NA	TGTGCCAGCAGTTTATCCCCTCCGGTGTATGGCTACACCTTC	CASSLSPPVYGYTF
many	TRBJ2-6	TRBV29-1	NA	TGCAGCGTTGCTGAGGGTGCTGGGGCCAACGTCCTGACTTTC	CSVAEGAGANVLTF
few	TRBJ2-5	TRBV7-2	TRBD2	TGTGCCAGCAGCCAGAGCGGGGCAATACAAGAGACCCAGTACTTC	CASSQSGAIQETQYF
many	TRBJ2-1	TRBV4-2	NA	TGTGCCAGCAGCCAAGGCACCTCCTACAATGAGCAGTTCTTC	CASSQGTSYNEQFF
many	TRBJ2-3	TRBV12-3/TRBV12-4	NA	TGTGCCAGCAGTTCCGCCGGGGGCCCCACAGATACGCAGTATTTT	CASSSAGGPTDTQYF
NA	TRBJ2-1	TRBV4-1	NA	TGCGCCAGCAGCCACCACTCGAACAATGAGCAGTTCTTC	CASSHHSNNEQFF
NA	TRBJ1-1	TRBV7-6	NA	TGTGCCAGCAGCTTAAGTACCGGCAGGGGTCGGAACACTGAAGCTTTCTTT	CASSLSTGRGRNTEAFF
many	TRBJ2-7	TRBV7-2	NA	TGTGCCAGCAGCTTAGTGTCCGAGCAGTACTTC	CASSLVSEQYF
many	TRBJ1-5	TRBV10-3	NA	TGTGCCATCAGTGACAGCAATCAGCCCCAGCATTTT	CAISDSNQPQHF
many	TRBJ2-5	TRBV6-2/TRBV6-3	TRBD2	TGTGCCAGCAGTTACTCGGGGACTAGCCGGGTGGAGACCCAGTACTTC	CASSYSGTSRVETQYF
few	TRBJ2-5	TRBV28	TRBD2	TGTGCCAGCAGTTTATTGGCGTGGGGAGGGGAAGAGACCCAGTACTTC	CASSLLAWGGEETQYF
many	TRBJ1-5	TRBV7-2	NA	TGTGCCAGCAGCTTAGTTTTGTTCGGAGATCCTAGCAATCAGCCCCAGCATTTT	CASSLVLFGDPSNQPQHF
many	TRBJ1-5	TRBV12-3/TRBV12-4	NA	TGTGCCAGCAGTTTCGACAGTTTTGGAGGGCAGCCCCAGCATTTT	CASSFDSFGGQPQHF
many	TRBJ2-7	TRBV13	TRBD2	TGTGCCAGCAGCTTAGCCCTAGCGGGGGGTTACGAGCAGTACTTC	CASSLALAGGYEQYF
many	TRBJ2-1	TRBV12-3/TRBV12-4	NA	TGTGCCAGCAGTTCCAGCATAACCAATGAGCAGTTCTTC	CASSSSITNEQFF
many	TRBJ2-2	TRBV4-3	NA	TGCGCCAGCAGCCAAGAACAAGCATCCAGGTTGAACACCGGGGAGCTGTTTTTT	CASSQEQASRLNTGELFF
many	TRBJ1-4	TRBV12-3/TRBV12-4	NA	TGTGCCAGCAGCAACTCAGGGTTCTTGGAAAAACTGTTTTTT	CASSNSGFLEKLFF
NA	TRBJ2-3	TRBV12-3/TRBV12-4	TRBD2	TGTGCCAGCAGTTACCTACTGACCGGGGGGAATACGCAGTATTTT	CASSYLLTGGNTQYF
many	TRBJ2-3	TRBV19	NA	TGTGCCACCCGGGGGATCAGCACAGATACGCAGTATTTT	CATRGISTDTQYF
NA	TRBJ2-5	TRBV7-7	NA	TGTGCTAGCAGCTTAGCGAGCTCCACGGCGGAGACCCAGTACTTC	CASSLASSTAETQYF
many	TRBJ1-1	TRBV7-9	NA	TGTGCCAGCAGCTTAGGGGATACCACTGAAGCTTTCTTT	CASSLGDTTEAFF
many	TRBJ1-1	TRBV7-9	TRBD1	TGTGCCAGCCAACCTAAGGGGGCGCGGGTAACTGAAGCTTTCTTT	CASQPKGARVTEAFF
many	TRBJ2-5	TRBV15	NA	TGTGCCACCAGCAGATCGGCGGACTACGCACGGGAGACCCAGTACTTC	CATSRSADYARETQYF
many	TRBJ2-2	TRBV6-5	NA	TGTGCCAGCAGTCACAGGACAGCGACCGGGGAGCTGTTTTTT	CASSHRTATGELFF
many	TRBJ1-3	TRBV4-3	NA	TGCGCCAGCAGCCAAGATTTAAACCGGGACGGGTTTGAAAACACCATATATTTT	CASSQDLNRDGFENTIYF
many	TRBJ2-5	TRBV7-2	NA	TGTGCCAGCAGCATACAGGGTGGGGAGACCCAGTACTTC	CASSIQGGETQYF
NA	TRBJ1-1	TRBV7-2	NA	TGTGCCAGCAGCTTTACAAGAAGTACTGAAGCTTTCTTT	CASSFTRSTEAFF
many	TRBJ1-4	TRBV28	NA	TGTGCCAGCAGTTTGTGGGAAAAACTGTTTTTT	CASSLWEKLFF
many	TRBJ1-4	TRBV12-3/TRBV12-4	NA	TGTGCCAGCAGCCCCGCGCGGGGGGAGAGTAATGAAAAACTGTTTTTT	CASSPARGESNEKLFF
NA	TRBJ2-3	TRBV5-1	NA	TGCGCCAGCTCCTCAGGGGGGGGGATGGATACGCAGTATTTT	CASSSGGGMDTQYF
many	TRBJ2-5	TRBV19	NA	TGTGCCAGTAGTATAAGCAGAGAGACCCAGTACTTC	CASSISRETQYF
many	TRBJ2-7	TRBV7-8	NA	TGTGCCAGCAGCCGCGGGCGTGAGCAGTACTTC	CASSRGREQYF
many	TRBJ2-3	TRBV2	TRBD1	TGTGCCAGCAGTGTTTCAGGGGGCTGGGCAGATACGCAGTATTTT	CASSVSGGWADTQYF
few	TRBJ2-3	TRBV12-3/TRBV12-4	NA	TGTGCCAGCAGTTTATATGGGGCATACACAGATACGCAGTATTTT	CASSLYGAYTDTQYF